The subject of this entry is one T cell receptor beta chain. The antigen it binds to is not known. The record has no base qualities; no much larger clone is one base away. The entry originates in a study of tumor-infiltrating lymphocytes in primary liver carcinoma (dated by TCRdb to 2016 to 2017). As for the study more broadly: Surgical resection was performed in China between late 2015 and 2016 on about five patients with histopathologically diagnosed primary liver carcinoma. Hepatocellular carcinoma (four) or combined HCC and intrahepatic cholangiocarcinoma (one) was present in the five patients, who were three men and two women aged 30 to 69 years. The tumors of the five patients were staged as T1-T3 N0M0, with maximum diameters ranging from about 4 to 10 cm. Each sample produced roughly 3.65 to 7.5 million productive TCRbeta reads, and read depth showed no significant difference between tissue types. The study combined TCRbeta repertoire sequencing, expression microarrays and whole-exome sequencing across five regions of each liver tumor, with adjacent normal tissue and blood. TCRbeta repertoire sequencing covered 35 or so specimens from 5 patients: some 25 tumor regions, 5 adjacent noncancerous liver tissues and 5 peripheral blood samples. High reproducibility was observed for the technical replicate repertoires, with mean shared-clone rates roughly 0.87 and correlation coefficients above 0.95. Here is what the overall study found, with its caveats: Only four or five patients were included in the study, and the authors note that the findings should be validated in a larger study. Pairs of tumor regions showed greater repertoire overlap (mean around 36%) than tumor-adjacent pairs (roughly 17%) or tumor-blood pairs (about 15%), which is consistent with antigen-driven expansion. Comparison of CD4+ and CD8+ T cell repertoires was precluded by the use of bulk unsorted samples. The top 250 clones made up a significantly larger repertoire fraction in tumors than in blood (p = 0.039). Only the TCR beta chain was sequenced, which likely underestimates true repertoire diversity because unpaired alpha chains were not captured.

Using a constant-region primer and ProtoScript II reverse transcriptase, TCRbeta-specific cDNA was reverse-transcribed from approximately 0.5 ug total RNA. TCRbeta libraries were built with three nested multiplex PCR rounds, a slightly modified ARM-PCR procedure. Sample barcodes and Illumina adapters were added in a final 25-cycle PCR using Deep VentR polymerase. Before sequencing, amplicons between 200 and 500 bp were purified from gel using a QIAquick gel extraction kit. TCRbeta amplicons were sequenced on an Illumina HiSeq 2500 with 250-bp paired-end reads. The paper's data handling went like this. Reads were quality-trimmed with Trimmomatic v0.33, and paired reads were merged with FLASH v1.2.11 to recover full CDR3 sequences. V, D and J germline segments were assigned to the rearranged TCRbeta sequences by MiGEC v1.2.1b. Clonotype statistics and Shannon-Wiener diversity indices were computed with VDJtools v1.0.0. Except for diversity analysis, only the 250 most abundant clonotypes of each sample were used in subsequent analyses to reduce sampling bias. The public reads were reprocessed in TCRdb via fastp at Q25 and MiXCR, keeping in-frame beta chains. Each CDR3 protein appears once, grouped with its most common genes and DNA. Here the V and J calls rest on TCRdb's processing, not on the authors' analysis. This sample has fewer than 400,000 distinct CDR3 sequences in its table, and nearly 60% of those were observed once. The ten largest clones add up to 17% of the sample.

Blood RNA was extracted from unsorted whole blood using TRIzol reagent, and germline DNA was obtained with the DNeasy Blood & Tissue kit. At the time of sampling, the patients had chronic HBV infection and had not received any treatment. Around 3.6 milliliters of peripheral blood were collected into K2EDTA tubes before surgery. Specimen: peripheral blood. The TCR comes from a woman aged 30 to 39 with primary liver carcinoma and hepatitis B virus infection.

Read as DNA, the sequence is TGTGCCAGCAGCCCTGGACTAGCGGGGGGTGGAGATACGCAGTATTTT. It translates as CASSPGLAGGGDTQYF. Recombination joined TRBV7-9 with TRBJ2-3; TRBD2 lines up with 14 middle nucleotides. Looking up the germline V gene (reference sequence) yields CDR1 SEHNR and CDR2 FQNEAQ. Unmatched junction bases come to 6, with V trimmed by 5 bases and J by 5 bases. The CDR3 goes from the cysteine to the phenylalanine over 16 residues. Just CDR3 DNA is preserved here, 48 bases in frame from base 1.